This TCR beta chain was observed in a study of shared clonotypes between healthy human individuals. Only in-frame clones appear in the TCRdb table, and some are missing; sequencing was by immunoSEQ multiplex PCR. The sample has about 710,000 clones, around 73% seen once. Looked up from germline, CDR1 is LNHDA and CDR2 is SQIVND (reference sequence). Trimming cost V 5 bases and J 3 bases, with 16 bases left between them. The CDR3 extends over 16 amino acids. Sequenced sample: memory CD4+ T cells sorted from blood. Subset here: CD45RA-negative fraction. The V gene is TRBV19, the J gene TRBJ2-2; D is undetermined. The receptor was derived from a woman under 40 in good health. CDR3 amino acids: CASSPRGRTYTGELFF. Here the CDR3 DNA reads TGTGCCAGTAGTCCCAGAGGCAGGACCTACACCGGGGAGCTGTTTTTT. The full variable domain, in which reference TRBV19 and TRBJ2-2 provide the parts outside the CDR3, is DGGITQSPKYLFRKEGQNVTLSCEQNLNHDAMYWYRQDPGQGLRLIYYSQIVNDFQKGDIAEGYSVSREKKESFPLTVTSAQKNPTAFYLCASSPRGRTYTGELFFGEGSRLTVL.